The rows below give T cell receptor beta chains drawn from one sample of a study of blood T cell repertoires in COVID-19. Clones were sequenced by immunoSEQ multiplex PCR, and TCRdb holds only the in-frame ones, with some missing. The profile shows about 160,000 clones, approximately 80% of them singletons. The source material was PBMCs or T cells enriched from blood (not recorded which). Receptors were obtained from a woman in her forties or fifties who had recovered from COVID-19. Each CDR3 is given with its conserved first and last residue. D genes are given only for firm matches. Clone size is shown for a subset of rows, as once, few, many or a class of expanded clone.

abundance: NA
d_gene: NA
len: 15
j_gene: TRBJ2-1
v_gene: TRBV7-2
CDR3aa: CASSLDVGPYNEQFF
CDR3nt: TGTGCCAGCAGCTTAGACGTGGGGCCCTACAATGAGCAGTTCTTC

abundance: NA
d_gene: TRBD1
len: 13
j_gene: TRBJ1-2
v_gene: TRBV7-2
CDR3aa: CASSIGTGHGYTF
CDR3nt: TGTGCCAGCAGCATCGGGACAGGGCATGGCTACACCTTC

abundance: NA
d_gene: NA
len: 15
j_gene: TRBJ1-5
v_gene: TRBV5-1
CDR3aa: CASSAGGRDNQPQHF
CDR3nt: TGCGCCAGCAGTGCGGGGGGCAGGGATAATCAGCCCCAGCATTTT

abundance: NA
d_gene: NA
len: 16
j_gene: TRBJ1-2
v_gene: TRBV19
CDR3aa: CASSRRTVGQISGYTF
CDR3nt: TGTGCCAGTAGCAGGCGAACGGTGGGGCAGATCTCAGGCTACACCTTC

abundance: NA
d_gene: NA
len: 13
j_gene: TRBJ2-5
v_gene: TRBV5-4
CDR3aa: CASSFFGGETQYF
CDR3nt: TGTGCCAGCAGCTTCTTCGGGGGAGAGACCCAGTACTTC

abundance: NA
d_gene: NA
len: 14
j_gene: TRBJ1-6
v_gene: TRBV10-3
CDR3aa: CAISVTSDNSPLHF
CDR3nt: TGTGCCATCAGTGTTACCAGTGATAATTCACCCCTCCACTTT

abundance: NA
d_gene: TRBD1
len: 14
j_gene: TRBJ2-3
v_gene: TRBV25-1
CDR3aa: CASTDRGWADTQYF
CDR3nt: TGTGCCAGCACCGACAGGGGTTGGGCAGATACGCAGTATTTT

abundance: NA
d_gene: TRBD1
len: 17
j_gene: TRBJ2-3
v_gene: TRBV5-1
CDR3aa: CASSPDRGGSSTDTQYF
CDR3nt: TGCGCCAGCAGCCCCGACAGGGGAGGATCTAGCACAGATACGCAGTATTTT

abundance: NA
d_gene: NA
len: 14
j_gene: TRBJ1-4
v_gene: TRBV6-5
CDR3aa: CASSPTSGRGKLFF
CDR3nt: TGTGCCAGCAGCCCGACCTCAGGCCGGGGAAAACTGTTTTTT

abundance: NA
d_gene: NA
len: 14
j_gene: TRBJ1-1
v_gene: TRBV27
CDR3aa: CASATGRTNTEAFF
CDR3nt: TGTGCCAGCGCAACAGGGCGAACTAACACTGAAGCTTTCTTT

abundance: NA
d_gene: TRBD2
len: 14
j_gene: TRBJ2-1
v_gene: TRBV7-2
CDR3aa: CASSSSGGYNEQFF
CDR3nt: TGTGCCAGCAGCTCGAGCGGGGGATACAATGAGCAGTTCTTC

abundance: NA
d_gene: TRBD1
len: 14
j_gene: TRBJ1-1
v_gene: TRBV28
CDR3aa: CASSGQGRGTEAFF
CDR3nt: TGTGCCAGCAGTGGACAGGGCAGAGGAACTGAAGCTTTCTTT

abundance: NA
d_gene: TRBD2
len: 16
j_gene: TRBJ2-1
v_gene: TRBV6-2/TRBV6-3
CDR3aa: CASSRNLAGAYNEQFF
CDR3nt: TGTGCCAGCAGCCGAAACTTAGCGGGAGCCTACAATGAGCAGTTCTTC

abundance: NA
d_gene: NA
len: 15
j_gene: TRBJ1-4
v_gene: TRBV28
CDR3aa: CASSPTGTFNEKLFF
CDR3nt: TGTGCCAGCAGTCCGACCGGGACATTTAATGAAAAACTGTTTTTT

abundance: NA
d_gene: TRBD1
len: 12
j_gene: TRBJ1-1
v_gene: TRBV3-1/TRBV3-2
CDR3aa: CASSHRTGEAFF
CDR3nt: TGTGCCAGCAGCCATAGGACAGGGGAAGCTTTCTTT

abundance: few
d_gene: NA
len: 15
j_gene: TRBJ2-5
v_gene: TRBV3-1/TRBV3-2
CDR3aa: CASRRATTAKYTQYF
CDR3nt: TGTGCCAGCAGACGTGCCACTACGGCGAAGTATACCCAGTACTTC

abundance: NA
d_gene: NA
len: 11
j_gene: TRBJ1-1
v_gene: TRBV6-5
CDR3aa: CASNMNTEAFF
CDR3nt: TGTGCCAGCAATATGAACACTGAAGCTTTCTTT

abundance: NA
d_gene: NA
len: 17
j_gene: TRBJ1-1
v_gene: TRBV21-1
CDR3aa: CASSNGVRDTMNTEAFF
CDR3nt: TGTGCCAGCAGCAATGGTGTCCGGGACACTATGAACACTGAAGCTTTCTTT

abundance: NA
d_gene: TRBD2
len: 15
j_gene: TRBJ2-5
v_gene: TRBV7-2
CDR3aa: CASSLGRGGRQTQYF
CDR3nt: TGTGCCAGCAGCTTAGGGCGGGGGGGCCGTCAGACCCAGTACTTC

abundance: few
d_gene: TRBD1
len: 14
j_gene: TRBJ1-2
v_gene: TRBV25-1
CDR3aa: CASSEWDRYGGYTF
CDR3nt: TGTGCCAGCAGTGAATGGGACAGGTATGGTGGCTACACCTTC

abundance: NA
d_gene: NA
len: 16
j_gene: TRBJ2-7
v_gene: TRBV5-4
CDR3aa: CASSLAGGLEVLGQYF
CDR3nt: TGTGCCAGCAGCTTGGCCGGGGGACTTGAAGTGTTGGGGCAGTACTTC

abundance: NA
d_gene: TRBD2
len: 14
j_gene: TRBJ2-4
v_gene: TRBV7-8
CDR3aa: CASSFPGLQNIQYF
CDR3nt: TGTGCCAGCAGCTTTCCGGGACTACAAAACATTCAGTACTTC

abundance: once
d_gene: NA
len: 13
j_gene: TRBJ1-5
v_gene: TRBV12-3/TRBV12-4
CDR3aa: CASSFGGNQPQHF
CDR3nt: TGTGCCAGCAGTTTTGGGGGGAATCAGCCCCAGCATTTT

abundance: NA
d_gene: TRBD1
len: 16
j_gene: TRBJ1-3
v_gene: TRBV11-2
CDR3aa: CASSSPTGLEGNTIYF
CDR3nt: TGTGCCAGCAGCTCTCCGACAGGGTTGGAGGGAAACACCATATATTTT

abundance: NA
d_gene: NA
len: 14
j_gene: TRBJ2-7
v_gene: TRBV28
CDR3aa: CASRTPGSSYEQYF
CDR3nt: TGTGCCAGCAGGACCCCCGGGAGCTCCTACGAGCAGTACTTC

abundance: NA
d_gene: TRBD2
len: 18
j_gene: TRBJ2-2
v_gene: TRBV3-1/TRBV3-2
CDR3aa: CASSSGLAGVGNTGELFF
CDR3nt: TGTGCCAGCAGCTCCGGACTAGCGGGAGTAGGGAACACCGGGGAGCTGTTTTTT

abundance: NA
d_gene: TRBD2
len: 16
j_gene: TRBJ2-3
v_gene: TRBV6-5
CDR3aa: CASSYSRGRDTDTQYF
CDR3nt: TGTGCCAGCAGTTACTCCCGGGGGAGGGACACAGATACGCAGTATTTT

abundance: once
d_gene: TRBD1
len: 14
j_gene: TRBJ1-6
v_gene: TRBV6-5
CDR3aa: CASRPGTGVSPLHF
CDR3nt: TGTGCCAGCAGGCCCGGGACAGGGGTTTCACCCCTCCACTTT